Following are 18 T cell receptor beta chains from one sample sequenced in a study of shared clonotypes between healthy human individuals. Profiling relied on immunoSEQ multiplex PCR, and the TCRdb table lists in-frame clones only, not all of them. The table records around 1,900,000 clones, over 85% of them present only once. The naive CD8 subset, CD45RO-negative cells positively selected for CCR7, excluded terminally differentiated effector memory CD45RA+ cells. Source material: naive CD8+ T cells from PBMCs. The origin of the receptors is a man aged 18 to 30 in good health. Some clones in this sample may be carry-over from other donors' samples.

CDR3 sequence: CASSLFGPLSAGGYTF. The CDR3 DNA is TGTGCCAGCAGTTTATTTGGTCCTTTATCGGCGGGCGGCTACACCTTC. The rearrangement joins TRBV6-5 to TRBJ1-2; no reliable D call. Trimming took off 4 bases at V and 8 bases at J, with 23 bases between the two ends. This CDR3 spans 16 amino acids. CDR1 and CDR2 (germline): MNHEY, SVGAGI.

This sequence joins TRBV28 and TRBJ2-5; D unclear. The DNA end is a closer match to TRBJ2-7, so the J assignment may be wrong. The CDR3 sequence is 15 residues long. Germline loops: CDR1 MDHEN, CDR2 SYDVKM. CDR3 nucleotides: TGTGCCAGCAGTTTATGGATGGCCCTAGGGAACGAGCAGTACTTC. Translation: CASSLWMALGNEQYF.

This sequence joins TRBV7-9 and TRBJ1-1; unclear D gene. This CDR3 comprises 15 residues. Trimming shortened V by 0 bases and J by 4 bases, and 12 bases separated the two germline ends. Germline CDR1 is SEHNR and CDR2 is FQNEAQ (reference sequence). The DNA for the CDR3 is TGTGCCAGCAGCTTAGCGCCGGAGGGAGGCACTGAAGCTTTCTTT. Translation gives CASSLAPEGGTEAFF.

V and J are TRBV30 and TRBJ2-2; TRBD1 matches at 7 bases. The V gene end was trimmed by 6 bases and the J gene end by 4 bases; junction bases not matched to a gene: 14. The CDR3 extends over 16 amino acids. The germline V gene encodes CDR1 GTSNPN and CDR2 SVGIG (reference sequence). The CDR3 region is CACHIGGSRPTGELFF. The CDR3 DNA sequence: TGTGCCTGCCATATAGGGGGCTCGAGACCCACCGGGGAGCTGTTTTTT.

As concerns this clone: The sample holds other DNA sequences that translate to the same CDR3. The V call is TRBV7-2, the J call TRBJ2-1; no firm D call. CDR3 length: 15 residues. V dropped 1 base and J dropped 2 bases, with 9 bases sitting between them. CDR1 and CDR2 from the germline V gene are SGHTA and FQGNSA. This CDR3 is CASSLVGGTYNEQFF. The CDR3 DNA is TGTGCCAGCAGCTTAGTCGGTGGGACCTACAATGAGCAGTTCTTC.

CDR3 amino acids: CASSFLSDSGANVLTF. The CDR3 region has the DNA TGTGCCAGCAGCTTTCTTTCGGACTCTGGGGCCAACGTCCTGACTTTC. This sequence joins TRBV11-2 and TRBJ2-6, with D uncertain. In germline, CDR1 is SGHAT, CDR2 FQNNGV. Between the trimmed V and J ends, which lost 3 bases and 0 bases, there was a span of 9 bases. The CDR3 extends over 16 amino acids.

The genes are TRBV21-1 and TRBJ1-3; TRBD1 is the table's D call, not checked against the DNA. TRBV21-1 is a known pseudogene. The CDR3 length is 15 residues. The CDR3, as DNA: TGTGCCAGCAGCAAAGTGGCAGTTACTGGAAACACCATATATTTT. This sequence encodes CASSKVAVTGNTIYF.

V gene TRBV27 combines with J gene TRBJ2-7; TRBD1 might be the D (5 bases). This CDR3 contains 15 residues. The V end was cut by 2 bases, the J end by 0 bases, with 11 bases between. Germline V CDR1 and CDR2: MNHEY, SMNVEV (reference sequence). Here the CDR3 DNA reads TGTGCCAGCAGTTTAGTCGGACACAGCTCCTACGAGCAGTACTTC. As protein: CASSLVGHSSYEQYF.

In nucleotides, the CDR3 is TGTGCCAGCAGTGAGTACCTCCGGGGCGTCTATGGCTACACCTTC. Residues: CASSEYLRGVYGYTF. This chain links TRBV25-1 with TRBJ1-2; maybe TRBD1 (5 bases). Per germline, CDR1 MGHDK and CDR2 SYGVNS. The CDR3 has 15 residues. With 3 bases removed from V and 4 bases from J, the gap between germline ends came to 15 bases.

The chain is built from TRBV6-5 and TRBJ2-7, with TRBD1 as a possible D gene (5 bases). The CDR3 is 14 residues long. Deletions cut 1 base from V and 5 bases from J, with 12 bases between. Germline CDR1 MNHEY, CDR2 SVGAGI. CDR3 in DNA: TGTGCCAGCAGTTACTTTGCAGGGTCGGACGAGCAGTACTTC. Its translation is CASSYFAGSDEQYF.

The V and J genes are TRBV4-1 and TRBJ2-1, with 8 bases lining up with TRBD2. V dropped 4 bases and J dropped 3; count of bases not matched to a gene: 8. Germline values: CDR1 MGHRA, CDR2 YSYEKL. There are 16 residues in the CDR3. DNA of the CDR3: TGCGCCAGCAGCCCCTTACTAGCGGAGTTCTACAATGAGCAGTTCTTC. It is translated as CASSPLLAEFYNEQFF.

The V gene is TRBV4-2, the J gene TRBJ2-1; unclear D gene. The CDR3 spans 13 residues. V lost 1 base to trimming and J lost 4 bases, with 5 bases between them. CDR1 and CDR2 from the germline V gene are LGHNA and YNFKEQ. The CDR3 loop is CASSQGAYNEQFF. The CDR3 nucleotides are TGTGCCAGCAGCCAAGGGGCTTACAATGAGCAGTTCTTC.

The V call is TRBV4-3, the J call TRBJ2-7; 7 positions match TRBD1. Germline CDR1 LGHNA, CDR2 YSLEER. With V trimmed by 0 bases and J by 5 bases, 16 bases remained unmatched. The CDR3 totals 18 residues. DNA of the CDR3: TGCGCCAGCAGCCAAGATAGCCCCCCGGACAGGTATTGGAACGAGCAGTACTTC. Translated, it gives CASSQDSPPDRYWNEQYF.

This chain joins TRBV7-9 and TRBJ2-7, with 7 bases identical to TRBD2. J lost 3 bases, V lost 5 bases, and 7 bases had no gene match. This CDR3 is built from 14 residues. Germline assignment: CDR1 SEHNR and CDR2 FQNEAQ (reference sequence). In nucleotides, the CDR3 is TGTGCCAGCAGCACCCGGGACTATTTCTACGAGCAGTACTTC. It is translated as CASSTRDYFYEQYF.

This clone showed up just once. The chain uses TRBV27 and TRBJ2-1; the match to TRBD2 covers 11 bases. Germline CDR1 and CDR2: MNHEY and SMNVEV (reference sequence). The CDR3 covers 16 residues. The V segment lost 1 base and the J segment 5 bases; nucleotides outside the gene matches: 4. As DNA, the CDR3 is TGTGCCAGCAGTTTATTAGCGGGAGGGATGAACAATGAGCAGTTCTTC. This encodes CASSLLAGGMNNEQFF.

The chain carries TRBV19 and TRBJ2-4; either TRBD1 or TRBD2 may supply D (5 bases each). This CDR3 has 18 residues. Looked up from germline, CDR1 is LNHDA and CDR2 is SQIVND (reference sequence). The V end lost 5 bases, the J end lost 0 bases, and 20 bases lay between the germline ends. The CDR3 loop reads CASSPRGLGPLAKNIQYF. CDR3 coding DNA: TGTGCCAGTAGTCCCCGGGGCTTGGGGCCTCTAGCCAAAAACATTCAGTACTTC.

This rearrangement joins TRBV27 to TRBJ1-5; no clear D gene. The CDR3 consists of 12 residues. CDR1 and CDR2 (germline): MNHEY, SMNVEV (reference sequence). V lost 8 bases and J 6 bases, leaving 11 bases between the germline ends. As DNA, the CDR3 is TGTGCCAGCTATACTTTTGGTCAGCCCCAGCATTTT. This encodes CASYTFGQPQHF.

The chain employs TRBV11-3 and TRBJ2-1, with a weak D call TRBD2 (5 bases). This CDR3 spans 13 amino acids. Deletions cut 7 bases from V and 8 bases from J, with 15 bases between. The germline gives CDR1 SGHNT, CDR2 YENEEA. CDR3 loop: CASNTWRRHEQFF. The CDR3 region has the DNA TGTGCCAGCAACACTTGGAGGAGACATGAGCAGTTCTTC.